The 10 T cell receptor beta chains below come from one sample, sequenced in a study of shared clonotypes between healthy human individuals. TCRdb's table, derived via immunoSEQ multiplex PCR, lists solely in-frame clones and lacks some. The table has roughly 1,000,000 clones, around 78% seen once; the top ten hold more than 0.45%. The sample consisted of memory CD4+ T cells from PBMCs. Subset indicated: CD45RA-negative fraction. Receptor source: a man between 18 and 35 years old in good health. Some clones in this sample may be carry-over from other donors' samples.

The chain employs TRBV28 and TRBJ1-2; D not resolved. The CDR3 extends over 13 amino acids. The V gene lost 5 bases and the J gene lost 0 bases, with 7 bases spanning the gap. Germline V gene lookup returns CDR1 MDHEN and CDR2 SYDVKM. CDR3 loop: CASSGDTNYGYTF. The CDR3 DNA reads TGTGCCAGCAGTGGTGATACTAACTATGGCTACACCTTC.

Regarding this clone: Other nucleotide sequences from this sample produce the same CDR3. This chain joins TRBV30 and TRBJ2-7, with 10 bases that match TRBD2. The V gene's germline CDR1 is GTSNPN and CDR2 SVGIG (reference sequence). V shed 1 base and J 2 bases; nucleotides not matched to a gene: 2. The CDR3 sequence is 14 residues long. The CDR3 here is CAWSGLAGAYEQYF. The CDR3 nucleotides are TGTGCCTGGAGTGGGCTAGCGGGGGCCTACGAGCAGTACTTC.

Details on this clone: Other DNA sequences in this sample translate to the same CDR3. This rearrangement joins TRBV29-1 to TRBJ2-1, with 11 bases identical to TRBD1. Germline-derived CDR1 and CDR2 are SQVTM and ANQGSEA. The J segment lost 8 bases and the V segment lost 3 bases, leaving 3 bases of the junction unmatched. The CDR3 contains 13 residues. The CDR3 DNA is TGCAGCGTTGAGGGACAGGGGGGCGATGAGCAGTTCTTC. Translated: CSVEGQGGDEQFF.

Points on this clone: Other DNA sequences of this sample code for an identical CDR3. In nucleotides, the CDR3 is TGTGCCAGCAGCCGGACAGAGACCCAGTACTTC. It codes for CASSRTETQYF. The chain employs TRBV7-9 and TRBJ2-5, with unresolved D. Germline V CDR1 and CDR2: SEHNR, FQNEAQ (reference sequence). The CDR3 has 11 residues. The V end lost 5 bases, the J end lost 4 bases, and 5 bases lay between the germline ends.

In regard to this clone: A read error may explain this, as a much larger clone is one base away. CDR3 DNA: TGTGTCTGGAGTGTACTTGGATCCTACAATGAGCAGTTCTTC. Translated: CVWSVLGSYNEQFF. This chain joins TRBV30 and TRBJ2-1, with D unclear. The CDR3 sequence is 14 residues long. Germline V CDR1 and CDR2: GTSNPN, SVGIG (reference sequence).

There are a few counts of this clone. The V call is TRBV30, the J call TRBJ1-5; 8 bases fit TRBD1. CDR3 length: 14 residues. With 0 bases clipped from V and 6 bases from J, the junction kept 4 bases outside the gene matches. Germline V CDR1 and CDR2: GTSNPN, SVGIG (reference sequence). CDR3 coding DNA: TGTGCCTGGAGTGTCGGACAGGGAGCTCAGCCCCAGCATTTT. Encoded protein: CAWSVGQGAQPQHF.

The chain uses TRBV7-2 and TRBJ1-2; the match to TRBD1 covers 9 bases. V lost 1 base to trimming and J lost 4 bases; unmatched junction nucleotides: 7. This CDR3 is built from 16 residues. Germline CDR1 reads SGHTA; CDR2 reads FQGNSA. The CDR3 coding sequence is TGTGCCAGCAGCTTAGGAACAGGGGGCGCCGTCTATGGCTACACCTTC. Translated, it gives CASSLGTGGAVYGYTF.

For the CDR3, the DNA is TGTGCCTGGACGCGGCTTAAGAGCTACACCTTC. Its protein product is CAWTRLKSYTF. This chain links TRBV30 with TRBJ1-2; no reliable D call. The CDR3 runs 11 residues. Trimming shortened V by 4 bases and J by 9 bases, and 12 bases separated the two germline ends. Germline lookup yields CDR1 GTSNPN and CDR2 SVGIG (reference sequence). The full variable domain, its missing parts supplied by reference TRBV30 and TRBJ1-2, is SQTIHQWPATLVQPVGSPLSLECTVEGTSNPNLYWYRQAAGRGLQLLFYSVGIGQISSEVPQNLSASRPQDRQFILSSKKLLLSDSGFYLCAWTRLKSYTFGSGTRLTVV.

As regards this clone: A far larger clone differs by one base, so this is likely a read error. The rearrangement uses TRBV11-2 and TRBJ2-7, with 9 bases identical to TRBD2. Looked up from germline, CDR1 is SGHAT and CDR2 is FQNNGV. The CDR3 has 16 residues. The CDR3 here is CASSLGREGPRYEQCF. The CDR3 nucleotides are TGTGCCAGCAGCTTAGGGCGGGAGGGCCCTCGGTACGAGCAGTGCTTC.

The sample holds one count of this clone. J is TRBJ1-1 and V is TRBV5-5, with D possibly TRBD1 on 5 matching bases. This CDR3 contains 13 residues. V lost 0 bases and J 3 bases, leaving 6 bases between the germline ends. Germline V CDR1 and CDR2: SGHKS, YYEKEE (reference sequence). The CDR3 nucleotides are TGTGCCAGCAGCTTGGTCAGGGACACTGAAGCTTTCTTT. Translated, it gives CASSLVRDTEAFF.